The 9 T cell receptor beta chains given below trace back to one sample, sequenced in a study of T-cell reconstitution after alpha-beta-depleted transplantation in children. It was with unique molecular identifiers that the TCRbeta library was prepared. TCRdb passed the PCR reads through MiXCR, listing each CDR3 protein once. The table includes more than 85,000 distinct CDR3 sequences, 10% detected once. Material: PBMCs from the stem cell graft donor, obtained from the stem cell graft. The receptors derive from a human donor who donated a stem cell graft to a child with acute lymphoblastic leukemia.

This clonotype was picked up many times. The CDR3 bases are TGTGCCAGCACGGGGACAAACGGAAACACCATATATTTT. Residues: CASTGTNGNTIYF. This rearrangement joins TRBV6-6 to TRBJ1-3; TRBD1 might be the D (6 bases). The V gene's germline CDR1 is MNHNY and CDR2 SVGAGI (reference sequence). The CDR3 spans 13 residues. With 7 bases removed from V and 4 bases from J, the gap between germline ends came to 11 bases.

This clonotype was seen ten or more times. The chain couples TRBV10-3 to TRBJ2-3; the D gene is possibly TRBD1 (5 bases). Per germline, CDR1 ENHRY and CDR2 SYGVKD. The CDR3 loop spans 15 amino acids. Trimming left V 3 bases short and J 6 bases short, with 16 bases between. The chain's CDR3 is CAISEPPDMKDTQYF. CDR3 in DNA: TGTGCCATCAGTGAACCCCCGGACATGAAGGATACGCAGTATTTT.

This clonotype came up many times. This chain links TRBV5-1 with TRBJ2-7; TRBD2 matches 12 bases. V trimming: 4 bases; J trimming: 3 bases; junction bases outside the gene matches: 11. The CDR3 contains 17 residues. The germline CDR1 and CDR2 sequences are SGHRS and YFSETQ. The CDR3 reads CASSPHTPSGRGYEQYF. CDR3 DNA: TGCGCCAGCAGCCCACATACCCCTAGCGGGAGGGGCTACGAGCAGTACTTC. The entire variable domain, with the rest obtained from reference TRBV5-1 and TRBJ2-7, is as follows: KAGVTQTPRYLIKTRGQQVTLSCSPISGHRSVSWYQQTPGQGLQFLFEYFSETQRNKGNFPGRFSGRQFSNSRSEMNVSTLELGDSALYLCASSPHTPSGRGYEQYFGPGTRLTVT.

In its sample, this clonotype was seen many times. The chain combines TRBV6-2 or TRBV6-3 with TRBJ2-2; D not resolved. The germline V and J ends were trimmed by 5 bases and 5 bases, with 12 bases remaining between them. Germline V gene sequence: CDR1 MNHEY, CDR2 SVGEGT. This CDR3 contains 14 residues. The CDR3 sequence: CASSVRMLTGELFF. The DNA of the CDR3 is TGTGCCAGCAGTGTCCGGATGCTGACCGGGGAGCTGTTTTTT.

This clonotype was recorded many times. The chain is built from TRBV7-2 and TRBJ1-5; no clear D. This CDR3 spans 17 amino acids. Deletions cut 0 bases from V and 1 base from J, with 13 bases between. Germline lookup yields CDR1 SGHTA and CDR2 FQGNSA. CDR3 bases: TGTGCCAGCAGCTTAGCACCCCCGACGGGCAGCAATCAGCCCCAGCATTTT. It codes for CASSLAPPTGSNQPQHF.

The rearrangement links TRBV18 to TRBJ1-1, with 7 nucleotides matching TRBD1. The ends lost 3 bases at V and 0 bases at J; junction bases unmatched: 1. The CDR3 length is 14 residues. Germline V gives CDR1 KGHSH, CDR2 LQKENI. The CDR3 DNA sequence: TGTGCCAGCTCACCTCAGGGGGTGAACACTGAAGCTTTCTTT. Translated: CASSPQGVNTEAFF.

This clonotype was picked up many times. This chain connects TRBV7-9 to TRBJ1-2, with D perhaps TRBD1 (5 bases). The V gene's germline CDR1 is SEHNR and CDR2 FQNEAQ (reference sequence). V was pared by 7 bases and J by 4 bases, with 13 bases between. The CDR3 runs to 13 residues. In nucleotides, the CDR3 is TGTGCCAGCATCAGCTCTGGGGGCTATGGCTACACCTTC. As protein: CASISSGGYGYTF.

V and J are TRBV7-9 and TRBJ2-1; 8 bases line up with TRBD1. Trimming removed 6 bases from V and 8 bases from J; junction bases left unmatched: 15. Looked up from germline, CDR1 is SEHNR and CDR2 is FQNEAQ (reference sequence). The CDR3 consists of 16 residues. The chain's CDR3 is CASRTPASGGSDEQFF. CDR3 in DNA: TGTGCCAGCAGAACCCCCGCATCAGGGGGCTCGGATGAGCAGTTCTTC.

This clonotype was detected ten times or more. CDR3 in amino acids: CSARDPPNTEAFF. The CDR3 bases are TGCAGTGCTAGAGATCCCCCGAACACTGAAGCTTTCTTT. J is TRBJ1-1 and V is TRBV20-1; D not certain. The CDR3 extends over 13 amino acids. The V end was cut by 0 bases, the J end by 1 base, with 6 bases between. Germline assignment: CDR1 DFQATT and CDR2 SNEGSKA (reference sequence).